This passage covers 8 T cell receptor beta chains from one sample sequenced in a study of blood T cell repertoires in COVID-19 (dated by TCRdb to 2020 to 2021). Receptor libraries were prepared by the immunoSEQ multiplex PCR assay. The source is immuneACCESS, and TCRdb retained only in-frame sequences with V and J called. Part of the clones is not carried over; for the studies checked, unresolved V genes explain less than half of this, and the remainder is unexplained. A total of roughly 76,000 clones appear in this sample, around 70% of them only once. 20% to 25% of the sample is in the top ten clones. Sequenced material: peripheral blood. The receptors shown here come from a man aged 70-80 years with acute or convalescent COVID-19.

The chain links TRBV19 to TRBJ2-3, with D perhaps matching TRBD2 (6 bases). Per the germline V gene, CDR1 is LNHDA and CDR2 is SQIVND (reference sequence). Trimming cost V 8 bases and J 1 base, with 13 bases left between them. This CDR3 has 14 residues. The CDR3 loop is CASHPWGGTDTQYF. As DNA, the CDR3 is TGTGCCAGTCACCCCTGGGGGGGCACAGATACGCAGTATTTT. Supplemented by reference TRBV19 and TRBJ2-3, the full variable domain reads DGGITQSPKYLFRKEGQNVTLSCEQNLNHDAMYWYRQDPGQGLRLIYYSQIVNDFQKGDIAEGYSVSREKKESFPLTVTSAQKNPTAFYLCASHPWGGTDTQYFGPGTRLTVL.

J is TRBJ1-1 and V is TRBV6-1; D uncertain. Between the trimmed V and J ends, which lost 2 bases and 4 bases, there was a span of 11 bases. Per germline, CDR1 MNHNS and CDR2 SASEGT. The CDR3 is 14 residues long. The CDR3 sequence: CASSERSSPTEAFF. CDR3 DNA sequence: TGTGCCAGCAGTGAACGGTCCTCCCCCACTGAAGCTTTCTTT.

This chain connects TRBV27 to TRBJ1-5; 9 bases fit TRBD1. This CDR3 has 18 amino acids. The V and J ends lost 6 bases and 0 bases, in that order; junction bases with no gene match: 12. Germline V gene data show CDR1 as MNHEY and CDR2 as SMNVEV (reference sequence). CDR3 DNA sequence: TGTGCCAGCAGAGTGAGGGGGACAGGGAACCTTAGCAATCAGCCCCAGCATTTT. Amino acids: CASRVRGTGNLSNQPQHF.

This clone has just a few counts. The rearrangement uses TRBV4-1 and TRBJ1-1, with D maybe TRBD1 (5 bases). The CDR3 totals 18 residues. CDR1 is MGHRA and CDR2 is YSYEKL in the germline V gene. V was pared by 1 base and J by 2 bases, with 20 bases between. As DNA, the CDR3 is TGCGCCAGCAGCCAAGGGTGGGGCGGAATCCCTTCAAACACTGAAGCTTTCTTT. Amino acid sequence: CASSQGWGGIPSNTEAFF.

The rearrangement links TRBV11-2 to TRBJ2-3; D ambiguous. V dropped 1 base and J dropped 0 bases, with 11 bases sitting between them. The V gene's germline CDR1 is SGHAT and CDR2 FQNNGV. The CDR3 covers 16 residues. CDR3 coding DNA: TGTGCCAGCAGCTTAGCGGCGACAACGAGCACAGATACGCAGTATTTT. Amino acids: CASSLAATTSTDTQYF.

CDR3: CASRSHTDTQYF. The DNA for the CDR3 is TGTGCCAGCAGGAGTCACACAGATACGCAGTATTTT. The chain links TRBV28 to TRBJ2-3, with D hard to call. Trimming stripped 6 bases from V and 2 bases from J, with 6 bases between. Germline-derived CDR1 and CDR2 are MDHEN and SYDVKM. The CDR3 extends over 12 amino acids.

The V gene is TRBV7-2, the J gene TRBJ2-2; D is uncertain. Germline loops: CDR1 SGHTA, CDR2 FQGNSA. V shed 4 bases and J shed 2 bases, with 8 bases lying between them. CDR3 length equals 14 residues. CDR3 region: CASSSNYNTGELFF. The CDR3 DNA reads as TGTGCCAGCAGCTCTAACTATAACACCGGGGAGCTGTTTTTT.

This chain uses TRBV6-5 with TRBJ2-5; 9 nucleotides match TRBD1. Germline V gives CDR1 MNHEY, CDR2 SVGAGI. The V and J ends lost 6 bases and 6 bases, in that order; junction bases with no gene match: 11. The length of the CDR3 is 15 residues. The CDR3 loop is CASRPRDREDQTQYF. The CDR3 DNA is TGTGCCAGCAGACCCAGGGACAGGGAGGATCAGACCCAGTACTTC.